The clone carrying this T cell receptor beta chain was counted ten times or more. What it binds is unknown. The data belong to a study of Graves' ophthalmopathy and Graves' hyperthyroidism. General observations from the study: Both an approximately 70% sensitivity and an approximately 74% specificity characterized the model's predictions of ophthalmopathy progression.

RNA transcripts provided the template for amplifying TCR beta CDR3 regions. First-round RT-PCR employed HTBI primers, with a second-round multiplex PCR after it. TCRdb recomputed calls from the multiplex PCR reads with MiXCR, one row per CDR3 protein. The repertoire holds hundreds of thousands of distinct CDR3 sequences, with more than 40% as singletons. Under 3 months in duration, the ophthalmopathy in affected donors had moderate-to-severe activity, CAS ≥3 and NOSPECS ≥4. Pregnant or lactating patients and those with other autoimmune diseases or uncontrolled infections were excluded. The CDR3 is 15 residues long. Germline V gene data show CDR1 as SGHNT and CDR2 as YYREEE (reference sequence). V lost 3 bases and J 5 bases, leaving 17 bases between the germline ends.

The chain carries TRBV5-4 and TRBJ2-5, with D unresolved. The sequence came from an adult man with Graves' ophthalmopathy. The sample was peripheral blood. CDR3 protein: CASSSWGGVGETQYF. CDR3 sequence (DNA): TGTGCCAGCAGCTCGTGGGGTGGAGTCGGGGAGACCCAGTACTTC.